The present entry profiles one T cell receptor (beta chain) with its context. Original methodology: Amplification of reference gene primers was used by the study to estimate nucleated cell counts. Here immunoSEQ multiplex PCR was the method, and the copy in TCRdb shows in-frame clones only, minus some. V, J and clone size reflect that table, while D and trimming were determined from the DNA. The table has approximately 380,000 clones, about 89% seen once. This sample was included in a study of blood T cell repertoires in COVID-19. Trimming left V 5 bases short and J 7 bases short, with 12 bases between. CDR1 and CDR2 (germline): MNHEY, SVGAGI. This CDR3 region has 12 residues. A COVID-19 case had been met by exposed participants during the 2 weeks before study entry.

The receptor was isolated from a woman aged 40 to 50 who had been exposed to COVID-19. This chain links TRBV6-5 with TRBJ2-7, with D possibly TRBD1 on 5 matching bases. Sequences were obtained from PBMCs or T cells enriched from blood (not recorded which). DNA of the CDR3: TGTGCCAGCAGTCTGTCCCAGGGAGAGCAGTACTTC. This sequence encodes CASSLSQGEQYF.